The entry below describes one T cell receptor (beta chain). This table comes from immunoSEQ multiplex PCR, and its TCRdb copy is limited to in-frame clones, with some not included. The sample gives some 49,000 clones, around nine tenths of which show up once; less than 5% is in the top ten. This sample was included in a study of technical replicates of blood from four donors. The CDR3 has 17 amino acids. The germline CDR1 and CDR2 sequences are LNHDA and SQIVND (reference sequence). Trimming cost V 7 bases and J 3 bases, with 22 bases left between them. The chain links TRBV19 to TRBJ1-5, with D hard to call. Material for sequencing was PBMCs. The TCR comes from a human donor in good health. Some clones in this sample may be carry-over from other donors' samples. For the CDR3, the DNA is TGTGCCAGTAAACCCCCCTTCGGGGAGGGAGACAATCAGCCCCAGCATTTT. Translating it yields CASKPPFGEGDNQPQHF.